This T cell receptor (beta chain) was retrieved from a study of blood T cell repertoires in COVID-19. Study in general: The samples span acute and convalescent COVID-19 from the United States, Italy and Spain. Sources were T cells, B-cell-depleted T cells, or PBMCs; the material itself was cDNA or gDNA.

In the authors' methods: Amplification of reference gene primers provided the estimated nucleated cell counts. Produced via immunoSEQ multiplex PCR; TCRdb's table is partial and in-frame only. For V, J and clone size, that table is used; D and trimming come from the DNA. This table holds about 200,000 clones, approximately 90% found once. The CDR3 has 15 amino acids. Germline V CDR1 and CDR2: MNHEY, SVGAGI. The germline V and J ends were trimmed by 5 bases and 0 bases, with 11 bases remaining between them. V is TRBV6-5 and J is TRBJ1-3; a possible D gene is TRBD1 (5 bases). This TCR derives from a man between 60 and 75 years old with active or convalescent COVID-19. The sample consisted of peripheral blood. The CDR3 region is CASSRDSPSGNTIYF. The CDR3 DNA is TGTGCCAGCAGTCGGGACTCCCCCTCTGGAAACACCATATATTTT.